This TCR beta chain was identified in a study of blood T cell repertoires in COVID-19. Data came from immunoSEQ multiplex PCR; TCRdb stores just in-frame clones and leaves some out. The repertoire has about 180,000 clones, 80% to 90% of them found once; the top ten carry around 9.5%. In terms of age and location, participants ranged from roughly 18 to 100 years and lived in roughly 22 US areas. Participant-given clinical history determined each cohort assignment. Recovered status in Cohort 3 required two negative PCRs, clearance, or symptom resolution. Germline-derived CDR1 and CDR2 are SQVTM and ANQGSEA. V gave up 6 bases and J gave up 3 bases; unmatched junction bases: 7. The CDR3 runs to 14 residues.

The chain combines TRBV29-1 with TRBJ2-7; 11 bases fit TRBD1. The TCR originated in a woman aged 18-29 years who had recovered from COVID-19. Sequencing input: PBMCs or T cells enriched from blood (not recorded which). CDR3 protein: CSVTHGTGGYEQYF. The DNA for the CDR3 is TGCAGCGTGACCCACGGGACAGGGGGCTACGAGCAGTACTTC.